Listed below are T cell receptor beta chains from one sample, sequenced in a study of regulatory T cells in long-lasting Graves disease. TCRdb reprocessed the multiplex PCR reads via MiXCR and lists one record per CDR3 protein. In the table there are about 450,000 distinct CDR3 sequences, around 24% of which are singletons. The sequencing here drew on peripheral blood mononuclear cells (PBMCs), taken when the disease was refractory, from a patient treated with antithyroid drugs. These receptors were taken from a female donor with Graves disease. Both conserved end residues are part of each CDR3. The D gene is left open where the match is weak. Only some rows state a clone size, as once, few, many or a class for expanded clones.

.	.	TRBV7-2	TRBJ2-7	CASSSLPAGTYEQYF	TGTGCCAGCAGCTCCCTCCCGGCGGGGACCTACGAGCAGTACTTC
.	.	TRBV7-2	TRBJ2-7	CASSVYTGASGSEQYF	TGTGCCAGCAGCGTATATACAGGAGCCTCCGGGAGTGAGCAGTACTTC
TRBD2	.	TRBV19	TRBJ2-2	CASSNRTYRLAGGHGELFF	TGTGCCAGTAGTAACCGAACTTACAGACTAGCGGGAGGTCACGGGGAGCTGTTTTTT
.	.	TRBV6-1	TRBJ1-5	CASSTPAQGQPQHF	TGTGCCAGCAGTACCCCAGCGCAGGGCCAGCCCCAGCATTTT
TRBD2	.	TRBV25-1	TRBJ2-5	CASRDSWEGETQYF	TGTGCCAGCAGGGACTCCTGGGAGGGCGAGACCCAGTACTTC
.	many	TRBV29-1	TRBJ1-4	CSGGTGQGEKLFF	TGCAGCGGCGGGACTGGACAAGGGGAAAAACTGTTTTTT
.	.	TRBV20-1	TRBJ2-1	CSARGQVGNEQFF	TGCAGTGCTAGAGGGCAGGTGGGGAATGAGCAGTTCTTC
.	many	TRBV6-1	TRBJ2-5	CASSAPGPRVQYF	TGTGCCAGCAGTGCGCCCGGGCCCAGGGTCCAGTACTTC
.	.	TRBV6-1	TRBJ2-5	CASSSGCQETQYF	TGTGCCAGCAGCAGCGGGTGCCAAGAGACCCAGTACTTC
TRBD1	many	TRBV2	TRBJ2-5	CASSVTTGYQETQYF	TGTGCCAGCAGTGTCACGACAGGGTATCAAGAGACCCAGTACTTC
TRBD1	few	TRBV15	TRBJ1-4	CATSRAPTGGNEKLFF	TGTGCCACCAGCAGAGCCCCGACAGGGGGTAATGAAAAACTGTTTTTT
.	.	TRBV20-1	TRBJ2-2	CSARSASPYGELFF	TGCAGTGCTAGATCCGCTAGCCCTTACGGGGAGCTGTTTTTT
.	.	TRBV11-1	TRBJ2-1	CASSRSERRSEQFF	TGTGCCAGCAGCCGTAGCGAGAGGCGGAGTGAGCAGTTCTTC
TRBD1	many	TRBV28	TRBJ1-5	CASSSGDLDRGRGNQPQHF	TGTGCCAGCAGTTCGGGCGACTTAGACAGGGGCCGGGGCAATCAGCCCCAGCATTTT
TRBD1	.	TRBV7-2	TRBJ2-2	CASSLLAGGGELFF	TGTGCCAGCAGCCTACTCGCAGGGGGCGGGGAGCTGTTTTTT
.	few	TRBV14	TRBJ1-1	CASSLTRGTEAFF	TGTGCCAGCAGCCTCACCAGGGGTACTGAAGCTTTCTTT
.	.	TRBV7-2	TRBJ1-6	CASSLTAGIRNSPLHF	TGTGCCAGCAGCTTAACAGCCGGGATCCGGAATTCACCCCTCCACTTT
TRBD2	.	TRBV28	TRBJ2-6	CASSNSLAGVSTIIAGANVLTF	TGTGCCAGCAGTAATAGTCTAGCGGGAGTTTCTACTATCATCGCTGGGGCCAACGTCCTGACTTTC
.	few	TRBV20-1	TRBJ2-7	CSASPAGVEQYF	TGCAGTGCTAGCCCCGCTGGAGTCGAGCAGTACTTC
.	many	TRBV6-1	TRBJ1-1	CASSEFPWGAGTEAFF	TGTGCCAGCAGTGAATTCCCATGGGGAGCAGGGACTGAAGCTTTCTTT
TRBD2	.	TRBV6-1	TRBJ2-2	CASTSRGGGEELFF	TGTGCCAGCACTTCACGGGGGGGGGGGGAGGAGCTGTTTTTT
.	.	TRBV6-1	TRBJ1-5	CATAGGDYPRGGNQPQHF	TGTGCCACCGCGGGAGGAGACTATCCAAGAGGGGGCAATCAGCCCCAGCATTTT
.	.	TRBV11-2	TRBJ2-1	CASSLGDRANEQFF	TGTGCCAGCAGCTTAGGAGATAGGGCCAATGAGCAGTTCTTC
.	.	TRBV6-2/TRBV6-3	TRBJ1-6	CASSYPGGTSPLHF	TGTGCCAGCAGTTACCCCGGGGGCACCTCACCCCTCCACTTT
.	many	TRBV24-1	TRBJ1-2	CATSAQGFYGYTF	TGTGCCACCAGTGCTCAGGGATTCTATGGCTACACCTTC
.	many	TRBV6-2/TRBV6-3	TRBJ1-1	CASRIHQGDTEAFF	TGTGCCAGCAGGATTCACCAAGGCGACACTGAAGCTTTCTTT
.	.	TRBV6-1	TRBJ2-2	CASVGTGYTGELFF	TGTGCCAGCGTGGGAACGGGATACACCGGGGAGCTGTTTTTT
TRBD2	few	TRBV4-2	TRBJ2-5	CASSQETSGRAEETQYF	TGTGCCAGCAGCCAAGAGACTAGCGGGAGGGCTGAGGAGACCCAGTACTTC
.	many	TRBV2	TRBJ2-2	CASSRDTGELFF	TGTGCCAGCAGTCGGGACACCGGGGAGCTGTTTTTT
.	.	TRBV6-1	TRBJ1-2	CASTVGSYGYTF	TGTGCCAGCACTGTAGGGTCCTATGGCTACACCTTC
TRBD1	few	TRBV29-1	TRBJ1-5	CSGPRQGANQPQHF	TGCAGCGGGCCCAGACAGGGGGCAAATCAGCCCCAGCATTTT
TRBD1	many	TRBV2	TRBJ1-4	CASRADRGNEKLFF	TGTGCCAGCAGGGCGGACAGGGGTAATGAAAAACTGTTTTTT
.	many	TRBV12-3/TRBV12-4	TRBJ1-1	CASSLGGQVNTEAFF	TGTGCCAGCAGTTTAGGGGGGCAGGTGAACACTGAAGCTTTCTTT
TRBD2	once	TRBV7-9	TRBJ2-3	CASSYPGTSGMLAADTQYF	TGTGCCAGCAGCTACCCCGGGACTAGCGGGATGTTAGCGGCAGATACGCAGTATTTT
TRBD2	many	TRBV28	TRBJ2-7	CASSSKREWVYEQYF	TGTGCCAGCAGTTCAAAGCGGGAGTGGGTCTACGAGCAGTACTTC
TRBD1	many	TRBV12-3/TRBV12-4	TRBJ1-2	CASSQDRLFGYTF	TGTGCCAGCAGCCAGGACAGGCTTTTTGGCTACACCTTC
TRBD1	many	TRBV7-9	TRBJ2-7	CASSGTGEWVYEQYF	TGTGCCAGCAGCGGGACAGGGGAGTGGGTTTACGAGCAGTACTTC
TRBD1	many	TRBV7-2	TRBJ2-7	CASSQAGTGNYEQYF	TGTGCCAGCAGCCAGGCGGGGACAGGGAACTACGAGCAGTACTTC
.	.	TRBV5-5	TRBJ1-1	CASSQLTEAFF	TGTGCCAGCAGCCAGTTGACTGAAGCTTTCTTT
.	.	TRBV20-1	TRBJ1-5	CSAISGQSNQPQHF	TGCAGTGCTATCTCAGGTCAGAGCAATCAGCCCCAGCATTTT
.	many	TRBV2	TRBJ1-3	CASSDQGRGGNTIYF	TGTGCCAGCAGTGATCAGGGGCGAGGTGGAAACACCATATATTTT
.	many	TRBV2	TRBJ2-7	CASASFYEQYF	TGTGCCAGCGCGTCCTTCTACGAGCAGTACTTC
TRBD1	few	TRBV7-9	TRBJ1-1	CASSLTGVPEAFF	TGTGCCAGCAGCCTTACAGGGGTCCCTGAAGCTTTCTTT
TRBD2	.	TRBV25-1	TRBJ2-7	CASALAGAYEQYF	TGTGCCAGCGCACTAGCGGGAGCCTACGAGCAGTACTTC
TRBD2	.	TRBV4-2	TRBJ2-5	CASSQEGPVAGGGETQYF	TGTGCCAGCAGCCAAGAGGGCCCAGTAGCGGGAGGTGGGGAGACCCAGTACTTC
.	few	TRBV30	TRBJ1-5	CAWSGQGNNQPQHF	TGTGCCTGGAGTGGCCAGGGGAACAATCAGCCCCAGCATTTT
TRBD1	few	TRBV27	TRBJ1-2	CASRSLDRVGGYTF	TGTGCCAGCAGATCCCTGGACAGGGTCGGTGGCTACACCTTC
TRBD1	many	TRBV2	TRBJ1-1	CASKTYATGGTEAFF	TGTGCCAGCAAAACTTATGCCACAGGGGGCACTGAAGCTTTCTTT
.	.	TRBV20-1	TRBJ2-1	CSARPRYNEQFF	TGCAGTGCTAGGCCCCGATACAATGAGCAGTTCTTC